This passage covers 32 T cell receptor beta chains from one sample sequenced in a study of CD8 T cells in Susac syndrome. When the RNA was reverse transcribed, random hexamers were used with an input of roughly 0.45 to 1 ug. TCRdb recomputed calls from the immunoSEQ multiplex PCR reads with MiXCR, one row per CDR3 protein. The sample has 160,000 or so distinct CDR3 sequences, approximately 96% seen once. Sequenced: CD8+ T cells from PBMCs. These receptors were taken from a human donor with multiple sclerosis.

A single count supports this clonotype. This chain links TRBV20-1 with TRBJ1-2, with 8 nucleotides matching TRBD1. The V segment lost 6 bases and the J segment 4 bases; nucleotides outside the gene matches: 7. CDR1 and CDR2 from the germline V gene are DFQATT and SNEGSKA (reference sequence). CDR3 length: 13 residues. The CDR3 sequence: CSAHRDRFYGYTF. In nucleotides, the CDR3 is TGCAGTGCGCACCGGGACAGGTTCTATGGCTACACCTTC.

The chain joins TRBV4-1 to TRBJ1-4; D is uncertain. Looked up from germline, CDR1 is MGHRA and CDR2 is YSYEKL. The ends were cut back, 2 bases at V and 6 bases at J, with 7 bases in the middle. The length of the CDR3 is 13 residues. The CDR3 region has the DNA TGCGCCAGCAGCCAACCCTTGGATGAAAAACTGTTTTTT. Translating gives CASSQPLDEKLFF.

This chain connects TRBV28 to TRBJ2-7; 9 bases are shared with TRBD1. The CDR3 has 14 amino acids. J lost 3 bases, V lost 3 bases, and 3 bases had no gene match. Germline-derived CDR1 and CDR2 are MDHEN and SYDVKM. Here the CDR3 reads CASSLDRGFYEQYF. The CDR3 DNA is TGTGCCAGCAGTTTGGACAGGGGTTTCTACGAGCAGTACTTC.

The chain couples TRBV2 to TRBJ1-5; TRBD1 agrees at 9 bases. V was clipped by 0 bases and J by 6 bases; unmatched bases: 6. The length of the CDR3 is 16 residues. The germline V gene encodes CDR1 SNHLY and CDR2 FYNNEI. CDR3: CASSEALGTGSQPQHF. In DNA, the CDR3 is TGTGCCAGCAGTGAAGCGCTCGGGACAGGGAGTCAGCCCCAGCATTTT.

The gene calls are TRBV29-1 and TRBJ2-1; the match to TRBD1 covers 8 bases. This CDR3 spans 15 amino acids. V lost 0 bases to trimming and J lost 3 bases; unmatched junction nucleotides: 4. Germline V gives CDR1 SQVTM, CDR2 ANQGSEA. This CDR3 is CSVEDSRGLYNEQFF. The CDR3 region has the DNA TGCAGCGTTGAAGATAGCAGGGGGCTCTACAATGAGCAGTTCTTC.

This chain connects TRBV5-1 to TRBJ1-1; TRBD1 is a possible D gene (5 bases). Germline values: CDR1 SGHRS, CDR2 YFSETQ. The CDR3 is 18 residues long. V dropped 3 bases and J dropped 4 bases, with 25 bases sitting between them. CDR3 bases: TGCGCCAGCAGCTGGGAAGTAGGGGTCTCTAGTGGTGGCACTGAAGCTTTCTTT. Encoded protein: CASSWEVGVSSGGTEAFF.

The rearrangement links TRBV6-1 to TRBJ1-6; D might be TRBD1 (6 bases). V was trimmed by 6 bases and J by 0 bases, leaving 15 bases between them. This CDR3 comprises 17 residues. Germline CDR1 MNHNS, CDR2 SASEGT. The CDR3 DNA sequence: TGTGCCAGCAGGCAACAGGGATTTAGCTCCTATAATTCACCCCTCCACTTT. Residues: CASRQQGFSSYNSPLHF.

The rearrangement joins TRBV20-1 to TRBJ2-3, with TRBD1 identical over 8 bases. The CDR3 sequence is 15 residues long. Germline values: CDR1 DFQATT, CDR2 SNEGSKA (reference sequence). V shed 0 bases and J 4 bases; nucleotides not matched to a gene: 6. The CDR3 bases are TGCAGTGCTAGAGATCTTCAGGGGGCATCAGATACGCAGTATTTT. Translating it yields CSARDLQGASDTQYF.

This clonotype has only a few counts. This chain's CDR3 is CASRGYTEAFF. CDR3 sequence (DNA): TGTGCCAGCAGGGGCTACACTGAAGCTTTCTTT. The chain has TRBV27 and TRBJ1-1; no firm D call. CDR3 length: 11 residues. Germline assignment: CDR1 MNHEY and CDR2 SMNVEV (reference sequence). V was clipped by 6 bases and J by 3 bases, with 5 bases between them.

CDR3 coding DNA: TGCAGTGCTAGAGATCCCAGACAGCTTGGACAGCCCCAGCATTTT. It is translated as CSARDPRQLGQPQHF. V and J are TRBV20-1 and TRBJ1-5, with D possibly matching TRBD1 (5 bases). Germline loops: CDR1 DFQATT, CDR2 SNEGSKA (reference sequence). V was pared by 0 bases and J by 7 bases, with 16 bases between. The CDR3 spans 15 residues.

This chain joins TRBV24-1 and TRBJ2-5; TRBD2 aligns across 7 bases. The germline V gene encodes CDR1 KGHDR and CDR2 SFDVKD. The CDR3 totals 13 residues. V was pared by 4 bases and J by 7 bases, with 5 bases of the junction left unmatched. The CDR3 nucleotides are TGTGCCACCAGTGACCTAGCGGAGGGGACCCAGTACTTC. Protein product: CATSDLAEGTQYF.

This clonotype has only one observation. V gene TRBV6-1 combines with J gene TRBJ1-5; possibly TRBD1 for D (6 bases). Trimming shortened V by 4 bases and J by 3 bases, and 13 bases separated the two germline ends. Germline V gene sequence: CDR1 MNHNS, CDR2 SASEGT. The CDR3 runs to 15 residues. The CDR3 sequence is CASSVDRRHNQPQHF. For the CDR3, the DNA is TGTGCCAGCAGTGTAGACAGGAGACACAATCAGCCCCAGCATTTT.

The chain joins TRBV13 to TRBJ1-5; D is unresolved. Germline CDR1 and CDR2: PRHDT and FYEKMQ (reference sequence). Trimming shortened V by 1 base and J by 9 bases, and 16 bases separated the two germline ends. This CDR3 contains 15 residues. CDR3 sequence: CASSLEVGTIRPQHF. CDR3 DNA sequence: TGTGCCAGCAGCTTAGAGGTCGGTACCATTCGGCCCCAGCATTTT.

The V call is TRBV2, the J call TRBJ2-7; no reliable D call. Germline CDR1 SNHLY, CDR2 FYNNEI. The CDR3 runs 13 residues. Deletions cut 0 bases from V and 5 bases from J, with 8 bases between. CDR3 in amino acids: CASSEAWGNEQYF. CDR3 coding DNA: TGTGCCAGCAGTGAAGCTTGGGGTAACGAGCAGTACTTC.

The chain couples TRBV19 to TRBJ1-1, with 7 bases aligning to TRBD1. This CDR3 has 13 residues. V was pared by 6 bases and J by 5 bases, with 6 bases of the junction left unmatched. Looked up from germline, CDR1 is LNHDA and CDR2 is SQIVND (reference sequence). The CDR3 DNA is TGTGCCAGTAGCTACGACAGGGAAACTGAAGCTTTCTTT. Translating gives CASSYDRETEAFF. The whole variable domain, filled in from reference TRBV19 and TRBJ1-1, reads DGGITQSPKYLFRKEGQNVTLSCEQNLNHDAMYWYRQDPGQGLRLIYYSQIVNDFQKGDIAEGYSVSREKKESFPLTVTSAQKNPTAFYLCASSYDRETEAFFGQGTRLTVV.

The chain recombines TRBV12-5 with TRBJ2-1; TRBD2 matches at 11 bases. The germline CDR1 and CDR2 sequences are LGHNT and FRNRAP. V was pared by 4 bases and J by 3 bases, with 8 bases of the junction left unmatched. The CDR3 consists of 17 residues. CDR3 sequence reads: CASGSRPGLAVYNEQFF. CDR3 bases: TGTGCTAGTGGTTCAAGGCCGGGACTAGCGGTCTACAATGAGCAGTTCTTC.

This chain's CDR3 is CASSLPPSGMDNEQFF. The CDR3 DNA sequence: TGTGCCAGCAGCTTGCCCCCTAGCGGGATGGACAATGAGCAGTTCTTC. The chain recombines TRBV5-6 with TRBJ2-1; 9 bases are shared with TRBD2. This CDR3 has 16 amino acids. Germline-derived CDR1 and CDR2 are SGHDT and YYEEEE. Unmatched junction bases numbered 7, after V lost 1 base and J lost 5 bases.

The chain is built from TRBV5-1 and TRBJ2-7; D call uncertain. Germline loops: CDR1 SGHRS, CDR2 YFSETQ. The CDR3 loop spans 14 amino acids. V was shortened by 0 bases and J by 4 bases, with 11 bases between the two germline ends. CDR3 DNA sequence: TGCGCCAGCAGCTTGGCGCCAGCCTTATACGAGCAGTACTTC. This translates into CASSLAPALYEQYF. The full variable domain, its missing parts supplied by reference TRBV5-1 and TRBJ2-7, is KAGVTQTPRYLIKTRGQQVTLSCSPISGHRSVSWYQQTPGQGLQFLFEYFSETQRNKGNFPGRFSGRQFSNSRSEMNVSTLELGDSALYLCASSLAPALYEQYFGPGTRLTVT.

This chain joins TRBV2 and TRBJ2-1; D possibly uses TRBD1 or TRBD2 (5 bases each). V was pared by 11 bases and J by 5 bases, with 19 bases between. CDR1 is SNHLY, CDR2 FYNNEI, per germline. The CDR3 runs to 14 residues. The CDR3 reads CADQRRGANNEQFF. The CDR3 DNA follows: TGTGCCGACCAACGAAGGGGAGCAAACAATGAGCAGTTCTTC.

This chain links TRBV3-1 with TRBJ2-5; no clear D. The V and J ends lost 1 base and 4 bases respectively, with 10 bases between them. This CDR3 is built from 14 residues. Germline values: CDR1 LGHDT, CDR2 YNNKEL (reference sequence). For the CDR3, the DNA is TGTGCCAGCAGCCAAGGGACGGATAGAGAGACCCAGTACTTC. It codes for CASSQGTDRETQYF.

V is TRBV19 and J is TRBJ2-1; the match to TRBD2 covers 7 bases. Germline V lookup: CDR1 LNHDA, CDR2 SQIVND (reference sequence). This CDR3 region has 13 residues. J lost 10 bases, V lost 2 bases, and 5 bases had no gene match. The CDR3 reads CASSIMGGGEQFF. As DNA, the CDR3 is TGTGCCAGTAGTATAATGGGCGGGGGAGAGCAGTTCTTC.

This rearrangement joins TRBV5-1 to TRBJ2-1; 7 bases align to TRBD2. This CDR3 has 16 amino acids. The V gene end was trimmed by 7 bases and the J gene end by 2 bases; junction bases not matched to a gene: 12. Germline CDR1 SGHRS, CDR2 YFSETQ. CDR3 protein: CASSLVGGSTYNEQFF. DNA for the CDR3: TGCGCCAGCTCCCTGGTCGGGGGGAGTACCTACAATGAGCAGTTCTTC. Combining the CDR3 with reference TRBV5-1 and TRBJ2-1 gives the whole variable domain KAGVTQTPRYLIKTRGQQVTLSCSPISGHRSVSWYQQTPGQGLQFLFEYFSETQRNKGNFPGRFSGRQFSNSRSEMNVSTLELGDSALYLCASSLVGGSTYNEQFFGPGTRLTVL.

CDR3 amino acids: CASSQSTRNERYEQYF. DNA for the CDR3: TGTGCCAGCAGCCAATCGACCCGGAACGAAAGGTACGAGCAGTACTTC. The V and J genes are TRBV16 and TRBJ2-7; D not certain. V lost 0 bases and J 4 bases, leaving 16 bases between the germline ends. CDR3 length: 16 residues. Germline CDR1 KGHSY, CDR2 FQNENV.

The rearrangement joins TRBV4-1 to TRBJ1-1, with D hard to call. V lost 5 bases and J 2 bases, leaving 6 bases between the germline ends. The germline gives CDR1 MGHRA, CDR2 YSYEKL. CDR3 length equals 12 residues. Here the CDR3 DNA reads TGCGCCAGCAGCTACCGTAACACTGAAGCTTTCTTT. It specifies CASSYRNTEAFF.

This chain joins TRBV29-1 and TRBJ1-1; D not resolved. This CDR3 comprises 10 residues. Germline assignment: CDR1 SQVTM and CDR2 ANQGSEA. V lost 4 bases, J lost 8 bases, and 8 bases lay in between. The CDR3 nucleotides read TGCAGCGTTGCACGGCGCGAAGCTTTCTTT. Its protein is CSVARREAFF.

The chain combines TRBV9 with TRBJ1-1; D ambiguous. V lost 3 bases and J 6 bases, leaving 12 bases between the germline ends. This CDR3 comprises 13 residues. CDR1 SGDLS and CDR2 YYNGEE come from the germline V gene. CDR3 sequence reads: CASSEGARAEAFF. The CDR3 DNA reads TGTGCCAGCAGCGAGGGTGCGAGGGCTGAAGCTTTCTTT.

For the CDR3, the DNA is TGTGCCAGCAGCTTAGGCCTGGGGCGGGGGGGAACAGATACGCAGTATTTT. This translates into CASSLGLGRGGTDTQYF. The chain has TRBV7-8 and TRBJ2-3, with TRBD2 identical over 9 bases. CDR3 size: 17 residues. The germline gives CDR1 SGHVS, CDR2 FQNEAQ. Germline trimming cut 1 base from V and 3 bases from J; bases unmatched to any gene: 8.

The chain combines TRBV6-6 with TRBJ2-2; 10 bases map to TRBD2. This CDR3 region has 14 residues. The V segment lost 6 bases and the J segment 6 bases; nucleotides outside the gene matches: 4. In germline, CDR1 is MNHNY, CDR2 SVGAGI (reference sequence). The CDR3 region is CASSPGLAAGELFF. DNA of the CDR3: TGTGCCAGCAGCCCCGGACTAGCGGCCGGGGAGCTGTTTTTT.

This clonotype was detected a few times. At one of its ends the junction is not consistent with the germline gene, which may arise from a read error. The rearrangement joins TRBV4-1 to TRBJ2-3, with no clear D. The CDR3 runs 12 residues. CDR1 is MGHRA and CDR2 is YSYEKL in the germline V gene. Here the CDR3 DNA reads TGTGCCAGCAGCCAAGTGGCAGATACGCAGTATTTT. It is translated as CASSQVADTQYF.

CDR3 DNA: TGTGCCACCACAGGGCTAGAAAAACTGTTTTTT. As protein: CATTGLEKLFF. This sequence joins TRBV2 and TRBJ1-4; D possibly corresponds to TRBD1 (6 bases). This CDR3 is 11 amino acids long. The germline V gene has CDR1 SNHLY and CDR2 FYNNEI. Trimming took 10 bases from V and 8 from J, leaving 11 bases between them.

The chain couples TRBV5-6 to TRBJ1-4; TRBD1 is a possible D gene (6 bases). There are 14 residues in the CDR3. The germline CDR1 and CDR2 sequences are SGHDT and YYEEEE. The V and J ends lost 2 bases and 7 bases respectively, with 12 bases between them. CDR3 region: CASSFGGRGEKLFF. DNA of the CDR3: TGTGCCAGCAGCTTTGGGGGCCGGGGTGAAAAACTGTTTTTT.

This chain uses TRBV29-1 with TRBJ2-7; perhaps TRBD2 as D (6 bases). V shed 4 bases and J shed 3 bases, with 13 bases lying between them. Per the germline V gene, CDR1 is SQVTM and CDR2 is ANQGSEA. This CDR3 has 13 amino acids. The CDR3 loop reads CSVAGGVDYEQYF. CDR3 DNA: TGCAGCGTTGCAGGAGGGGTTGACTACGAGCAGTACTTC.